This T cell receptor beta chain was recorded in a study of graft-versus-host responses after intestinal transplantation. Profiled with immunoSEQ multiplex PCR; TCRdb holds only in-frame clones, not every one. The data contain tens of thousands of clones, over 85% of them singletons. CDR1 and CDR2 (germline): MDHEN, SYDVKM. Trimming stripped 5 bases from V and 4 bases from J, with 8 bases between. The CDR3 is made up of 12 amino acids. V gene TRBV28 combines with J gene TRBJ1-1; D perhaps matches TRBD1 (5 bases). This material consisted of PBMCs, taken 16 days after intestinal transplant. The TCR originated in a human patient who received an intestinal transplant, so some T cells may come from the graft donor. The CDR3 is CASSPGLTEAFF. CDR3 coding DNA: TGTGCCAGCAGTCCGGGGCTCACTGAAGCTTTCTTT. The complete variable domain, with remaining parts taken from reference TRBV28 and TRBJ1-1, reads DVKVTQSSRYLVKRTGEKVFLECVQDMDHENMFWYRQDPGLGLRLIYFSYDVKMKEKGDIPEGYSVSREKKERFSLILESASTNQTSMYLCASSPGLTEAFFGQGTRLTVV.